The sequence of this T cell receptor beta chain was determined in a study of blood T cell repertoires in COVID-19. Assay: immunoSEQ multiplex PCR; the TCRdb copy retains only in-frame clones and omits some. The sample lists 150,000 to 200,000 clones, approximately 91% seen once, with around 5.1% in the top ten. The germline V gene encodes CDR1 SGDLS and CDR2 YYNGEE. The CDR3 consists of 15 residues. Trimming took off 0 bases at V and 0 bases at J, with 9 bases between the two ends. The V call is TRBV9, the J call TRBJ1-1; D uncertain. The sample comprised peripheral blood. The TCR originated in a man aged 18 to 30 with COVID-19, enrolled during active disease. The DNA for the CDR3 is TGTGCCAGCAGCGTAGTCTCGGGATTGAACACTGAAGCTTTCTTT. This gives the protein CASSVVSGLNTEAFF.